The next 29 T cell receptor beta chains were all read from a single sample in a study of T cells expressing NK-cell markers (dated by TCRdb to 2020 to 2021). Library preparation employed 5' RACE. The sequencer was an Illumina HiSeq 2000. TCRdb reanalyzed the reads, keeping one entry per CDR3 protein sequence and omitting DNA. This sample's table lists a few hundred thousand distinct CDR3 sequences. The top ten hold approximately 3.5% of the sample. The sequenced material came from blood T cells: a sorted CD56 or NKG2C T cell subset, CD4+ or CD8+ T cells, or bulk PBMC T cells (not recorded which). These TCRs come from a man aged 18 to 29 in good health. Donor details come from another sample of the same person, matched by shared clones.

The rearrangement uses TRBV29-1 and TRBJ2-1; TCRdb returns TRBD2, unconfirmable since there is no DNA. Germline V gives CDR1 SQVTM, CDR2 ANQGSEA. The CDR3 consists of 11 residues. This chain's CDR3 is CSGIGEDEQFF.

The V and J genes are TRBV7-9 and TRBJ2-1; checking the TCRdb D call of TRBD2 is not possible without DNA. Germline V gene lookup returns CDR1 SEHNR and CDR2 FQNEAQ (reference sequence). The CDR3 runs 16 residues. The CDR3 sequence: CASSPTAGTSYNEQFF.

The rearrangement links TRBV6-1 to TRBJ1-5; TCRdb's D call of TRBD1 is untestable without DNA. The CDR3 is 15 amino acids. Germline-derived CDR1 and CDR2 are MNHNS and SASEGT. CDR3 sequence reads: CASSASDRGHQPQHF.

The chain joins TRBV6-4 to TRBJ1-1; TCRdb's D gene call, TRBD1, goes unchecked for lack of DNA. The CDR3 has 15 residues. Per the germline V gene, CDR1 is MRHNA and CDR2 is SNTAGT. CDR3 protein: CASARQGGIFTEAFF.

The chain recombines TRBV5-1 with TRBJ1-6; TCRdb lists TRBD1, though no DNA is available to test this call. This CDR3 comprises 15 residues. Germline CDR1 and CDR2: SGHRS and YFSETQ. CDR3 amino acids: CASSLDGTGDSPLHF.

CDR3 sequence reads: CSVDLDRGRADTQYF. The V call is TRBV29-1, the J call TRBJ2-3; TCRdb picks TRBD1, but there is no DNA to check that call. The CDR3 contains 15 residues. Germline V gene sequence: CDR1 SQVTM, CDR2 ANQGSEA.

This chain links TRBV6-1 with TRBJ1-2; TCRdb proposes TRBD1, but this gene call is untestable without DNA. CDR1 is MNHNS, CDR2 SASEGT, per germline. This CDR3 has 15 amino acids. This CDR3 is CASSERLQEYYGYTF.

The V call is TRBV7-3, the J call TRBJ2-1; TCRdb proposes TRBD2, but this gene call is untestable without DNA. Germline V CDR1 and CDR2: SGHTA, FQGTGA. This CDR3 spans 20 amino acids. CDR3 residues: CASSLSLAGGPDRRGNEQFF.

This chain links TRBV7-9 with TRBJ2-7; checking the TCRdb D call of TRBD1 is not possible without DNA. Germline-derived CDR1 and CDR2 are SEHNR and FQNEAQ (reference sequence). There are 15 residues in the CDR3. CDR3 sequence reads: CASSLAGGYNYEQYF.

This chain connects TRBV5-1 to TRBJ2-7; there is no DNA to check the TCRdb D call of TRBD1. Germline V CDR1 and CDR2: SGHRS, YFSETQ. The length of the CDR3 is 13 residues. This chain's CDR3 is CATRDRLGDEQYF.

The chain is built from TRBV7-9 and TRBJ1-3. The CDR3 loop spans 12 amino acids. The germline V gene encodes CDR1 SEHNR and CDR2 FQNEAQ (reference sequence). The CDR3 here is CASLLSGNTIYF.

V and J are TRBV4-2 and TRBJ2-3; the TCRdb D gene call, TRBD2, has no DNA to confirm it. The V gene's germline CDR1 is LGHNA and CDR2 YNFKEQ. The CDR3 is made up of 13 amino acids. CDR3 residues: CASSPPSEDTQYF.

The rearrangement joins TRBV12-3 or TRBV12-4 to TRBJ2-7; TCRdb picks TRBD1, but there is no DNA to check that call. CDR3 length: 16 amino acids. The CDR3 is CASSFWVGAAGVVEYF.

The CDR3 is CSVVRGPTQETQYF. The V call is TRBV29-1, the J call TRBJ2-5; TCRdb outputs TRBD1, but without DNA this stays unchecked. The CDR3 sequence is 14 residues long. Germline CDR1 and CDR2: SQVTM and ANQGSEA.

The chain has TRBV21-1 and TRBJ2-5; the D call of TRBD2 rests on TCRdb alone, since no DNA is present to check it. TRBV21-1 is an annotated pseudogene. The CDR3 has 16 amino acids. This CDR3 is CASSKKMAGVQETQYF.

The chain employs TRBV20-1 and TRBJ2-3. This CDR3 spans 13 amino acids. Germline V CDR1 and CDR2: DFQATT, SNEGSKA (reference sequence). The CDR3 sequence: CSARVPSILTQYF.

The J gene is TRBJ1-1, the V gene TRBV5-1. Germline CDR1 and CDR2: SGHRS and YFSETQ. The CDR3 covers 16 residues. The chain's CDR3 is CASSPGLAPGSPEAFF.

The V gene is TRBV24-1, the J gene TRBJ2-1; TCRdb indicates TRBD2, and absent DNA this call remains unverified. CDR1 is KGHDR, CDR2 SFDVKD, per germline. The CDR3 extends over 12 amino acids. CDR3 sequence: CATQAGDNGQFF.

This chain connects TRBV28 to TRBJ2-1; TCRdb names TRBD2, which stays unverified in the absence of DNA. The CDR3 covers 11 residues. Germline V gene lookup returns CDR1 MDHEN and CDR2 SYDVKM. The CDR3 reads CASERENQRFF.

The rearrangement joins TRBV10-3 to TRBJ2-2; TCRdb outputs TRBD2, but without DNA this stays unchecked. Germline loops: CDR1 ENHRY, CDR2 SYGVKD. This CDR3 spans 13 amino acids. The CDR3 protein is CAGLAGDTGELFF.

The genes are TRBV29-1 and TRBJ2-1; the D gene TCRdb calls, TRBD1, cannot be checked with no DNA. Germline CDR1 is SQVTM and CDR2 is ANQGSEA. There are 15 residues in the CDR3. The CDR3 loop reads CSVEGGTGVGNEQFF.

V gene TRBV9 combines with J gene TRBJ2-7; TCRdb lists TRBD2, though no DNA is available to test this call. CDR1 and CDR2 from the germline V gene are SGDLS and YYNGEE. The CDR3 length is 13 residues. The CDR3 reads CASSTAGGDEQYF.

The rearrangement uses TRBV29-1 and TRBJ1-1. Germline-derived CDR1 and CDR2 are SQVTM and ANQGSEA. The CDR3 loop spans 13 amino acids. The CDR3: CSVVGLGNTEAFF.

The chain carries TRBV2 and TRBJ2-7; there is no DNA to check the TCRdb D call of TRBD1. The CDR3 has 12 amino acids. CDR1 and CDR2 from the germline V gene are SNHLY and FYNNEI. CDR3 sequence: CASTPTDYEQYF.

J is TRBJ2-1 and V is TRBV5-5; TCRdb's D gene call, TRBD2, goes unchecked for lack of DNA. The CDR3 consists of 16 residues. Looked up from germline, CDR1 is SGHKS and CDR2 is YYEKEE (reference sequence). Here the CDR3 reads CASSLDPSGRAGEQFF.

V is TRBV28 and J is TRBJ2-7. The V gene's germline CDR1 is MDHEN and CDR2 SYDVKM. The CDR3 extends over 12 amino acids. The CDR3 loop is CASNTVSYEQYF.

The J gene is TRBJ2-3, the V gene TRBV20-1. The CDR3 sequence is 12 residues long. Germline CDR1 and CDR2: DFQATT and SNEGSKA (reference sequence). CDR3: CSARSGKDTQYF.

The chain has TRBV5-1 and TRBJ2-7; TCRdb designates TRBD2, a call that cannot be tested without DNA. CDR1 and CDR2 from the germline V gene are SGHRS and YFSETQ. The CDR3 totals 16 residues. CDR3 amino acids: CASSLSPAGVTYEQYF.

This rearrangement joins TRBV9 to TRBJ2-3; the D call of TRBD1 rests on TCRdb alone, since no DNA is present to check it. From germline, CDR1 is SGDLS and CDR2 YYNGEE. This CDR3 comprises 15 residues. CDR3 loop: CASSVSPGMSDTQYF.